This TCR beta chain was profiled in a study of T cells in Graves' hyperthyroidism and ophthalmopathy. Across the whole study: Peripheral blood draws took place at initial diagnosis, ahead of any treatment. Points from the study as a whole: Median prediction lead before ophthalmopathy onset was 5 to 7.5 months with the model.

Cells are PBMCs isolated from over 7.5 ml of fresh blood. To note about this clonotype: The antigen remains undetermined. A read error is possible here, since a much larger clone lies one base away.

Template material for amplifying TCR beta CDR3 regions consisted of RNA transcripts. HTBI primers were employed in a first-round RT-PCR of the TCR CDR3. From the multiplex PCR reads, TCRdb called clonotypes with MiXCR, one entry per CDR3 protein. The sample lists about 290,000 distinct CDR3 sequences; roughly 15% were seen once. The CDR3 sequence is 15 residues long. CDR1 is MNHGY and CDR2 is SVAAGI in the germline V gene. Sequencing input: blood. This sequence was found in a woman in her thirties or forties with Graves' hyperthyroidism. The chain joins TRBV6-9 to TRBJ1-2; tentative D call: TRBD1 (6 bases). The DNA of the CDR3 is TGTGCCAGCAGTTACGGAAGCGGACAGCTCTATGGCTGCACCTTC. Protein product: CASSYGSGQLYGCTF.